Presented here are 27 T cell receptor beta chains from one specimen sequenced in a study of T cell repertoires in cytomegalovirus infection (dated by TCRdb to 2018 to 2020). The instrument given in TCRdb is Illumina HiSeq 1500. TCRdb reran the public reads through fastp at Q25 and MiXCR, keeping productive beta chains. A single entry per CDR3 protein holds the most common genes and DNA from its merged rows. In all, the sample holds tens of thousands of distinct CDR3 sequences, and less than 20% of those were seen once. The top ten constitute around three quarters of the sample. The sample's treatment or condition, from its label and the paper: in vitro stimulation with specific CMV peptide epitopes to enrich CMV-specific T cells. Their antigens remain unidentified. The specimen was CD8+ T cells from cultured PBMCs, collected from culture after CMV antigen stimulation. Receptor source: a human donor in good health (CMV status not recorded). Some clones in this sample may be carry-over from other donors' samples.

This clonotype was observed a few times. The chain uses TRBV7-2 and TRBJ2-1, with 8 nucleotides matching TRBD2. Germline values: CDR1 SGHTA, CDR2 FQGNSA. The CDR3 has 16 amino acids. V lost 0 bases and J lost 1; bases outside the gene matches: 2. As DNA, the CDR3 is TGTGCCAGCAGCTTAGCGTTAGCGGGGTCCTACAATGAGCAGTTCTTC. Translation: CASSLALAGSYNEQFF. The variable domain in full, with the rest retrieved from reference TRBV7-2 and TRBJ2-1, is GAGVSQSPSNKVTEKGKDVELRCDPISGHTALYWYRQSLGQGLEFLIYFQGNSAPDKSGLPSDRFSAERTGGSVSTLTIQRTQQEDSAVYLCASSLALAGSYNEQFFGPGTRLTVL.

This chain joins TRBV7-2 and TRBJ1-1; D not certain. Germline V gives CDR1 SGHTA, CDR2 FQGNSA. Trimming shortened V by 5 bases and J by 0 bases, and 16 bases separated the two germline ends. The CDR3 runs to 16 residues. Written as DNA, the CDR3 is TGTGCCAGCAGCCTAGAGGGTTGGACGGTGAACACTGAAGCTTTCTTT. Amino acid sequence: CASSLEGWTVNTEAFF.

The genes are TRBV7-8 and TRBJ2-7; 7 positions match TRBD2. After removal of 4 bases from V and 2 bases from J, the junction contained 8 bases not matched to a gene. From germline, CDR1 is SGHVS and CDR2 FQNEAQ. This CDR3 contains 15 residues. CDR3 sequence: CASSWGWGGPYEQYF. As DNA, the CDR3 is TGTGCCAGCAGCTGGGGGTGGGGAGGGCCCTACGAGCAGTACTTC.

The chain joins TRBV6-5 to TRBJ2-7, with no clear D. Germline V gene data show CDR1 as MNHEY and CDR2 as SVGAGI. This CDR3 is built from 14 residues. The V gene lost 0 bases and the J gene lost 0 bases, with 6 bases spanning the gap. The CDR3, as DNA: TGTGCCAGCAGTTACTCGGCGGTCTCCTACGAGCAGTACTTC. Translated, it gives CASSYSAVSYEQYF.

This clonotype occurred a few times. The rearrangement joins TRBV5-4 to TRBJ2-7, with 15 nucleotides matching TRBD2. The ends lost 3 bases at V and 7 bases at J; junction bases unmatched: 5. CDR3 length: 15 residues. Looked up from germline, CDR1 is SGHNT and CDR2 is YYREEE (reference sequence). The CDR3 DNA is TGTGCCAGCAGCTCTGGGACTAGCGGGGGGCGGGAGCAGTACTTC. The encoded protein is CASSSGTSGGREQYF.

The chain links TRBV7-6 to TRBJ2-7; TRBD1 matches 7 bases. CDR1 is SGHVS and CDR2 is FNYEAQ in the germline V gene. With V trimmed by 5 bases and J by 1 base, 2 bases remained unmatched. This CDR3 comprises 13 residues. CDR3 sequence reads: CASSGQESYEQYF. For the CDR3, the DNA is TGTGCCAGCAGCGGACAGGAATCCTACGAGCAGTACTTC. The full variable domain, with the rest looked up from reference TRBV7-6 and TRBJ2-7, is GAGVSQSPRYKVTKRGQDVALRCDPISGHVSLYWYRQALGQGPEFLTYFNYEAQQDKSGLPNDRFSAERPEGSISTLTIQRTEQRDSAMYRCASSGQESYEQYFGPGTRLTVT.

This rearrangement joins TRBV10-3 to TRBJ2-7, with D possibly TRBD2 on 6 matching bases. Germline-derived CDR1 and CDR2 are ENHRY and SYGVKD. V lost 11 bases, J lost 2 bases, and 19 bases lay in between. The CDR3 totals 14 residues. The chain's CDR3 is CAATGGGRAYEQYF. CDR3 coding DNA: TGTGCCGCCACGGGTGGAGGGCGCGCCTACGAGCAGTACTTC.

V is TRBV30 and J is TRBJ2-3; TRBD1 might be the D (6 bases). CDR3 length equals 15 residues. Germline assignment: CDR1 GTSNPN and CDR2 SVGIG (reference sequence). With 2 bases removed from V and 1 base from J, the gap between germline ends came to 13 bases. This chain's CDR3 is CAWSMTGLGTDTQYF. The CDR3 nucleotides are TGTGCCTGGAGTATGACAGGCCTAGGCACAGATACGCAGTATTTT. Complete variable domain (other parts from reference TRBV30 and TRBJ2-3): SQTIHQWPATLVQPVGSPLSLECTVEGTSNPNLYWYRQAAGRGLQLLFYSVGIGQISSEVPQNLSASRPQDRQFILSSKKLLLSDSGFYLCAWSMTGLGTDTQYFGPGTRLTVL.

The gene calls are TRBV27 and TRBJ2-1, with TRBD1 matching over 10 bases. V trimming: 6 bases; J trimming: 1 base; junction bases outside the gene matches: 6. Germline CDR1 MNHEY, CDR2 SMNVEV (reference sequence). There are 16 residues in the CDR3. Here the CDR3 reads CASSTRTGGSYNEQFF. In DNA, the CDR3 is TGTGCCAGCAGCACCCGGACAGGGGGGTCCTACAATGAGCAGTTCTTC.

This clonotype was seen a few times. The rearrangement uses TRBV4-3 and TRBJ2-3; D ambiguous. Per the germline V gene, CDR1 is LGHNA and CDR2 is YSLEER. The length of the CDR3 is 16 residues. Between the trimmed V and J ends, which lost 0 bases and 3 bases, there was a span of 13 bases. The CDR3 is CASSQDHFLRTDTQYF. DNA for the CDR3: TGCGCCAGCAGCCAAGATCATTTCTTACGGACAGATACGCAGTATTTT.

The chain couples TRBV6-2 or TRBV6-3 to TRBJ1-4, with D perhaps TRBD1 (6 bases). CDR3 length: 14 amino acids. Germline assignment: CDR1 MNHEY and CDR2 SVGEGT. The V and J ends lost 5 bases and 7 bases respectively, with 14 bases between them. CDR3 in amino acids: CASSPQGYGEKLFF. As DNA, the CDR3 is TGTGCCAGCAGTCCACAGGGCTACGGTGAAAAACTGTTTTTT.

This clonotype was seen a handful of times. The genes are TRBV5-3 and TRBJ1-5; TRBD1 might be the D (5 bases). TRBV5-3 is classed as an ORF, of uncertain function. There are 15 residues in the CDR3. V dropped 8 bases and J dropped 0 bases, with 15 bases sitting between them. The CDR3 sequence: CASSQWGNSNQPQHF. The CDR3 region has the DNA TGTGCCAGCAGCCAGTGGGGGAATAGCAATCAGCCCCAGCATTTT.

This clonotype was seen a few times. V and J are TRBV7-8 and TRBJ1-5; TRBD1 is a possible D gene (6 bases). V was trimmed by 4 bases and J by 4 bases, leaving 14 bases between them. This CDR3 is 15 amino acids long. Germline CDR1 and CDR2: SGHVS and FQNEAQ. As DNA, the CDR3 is TGTGCCAGCAGCTCCCCGACAGGCCTTAATCAGCCCCAGCATTTT. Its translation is CASSSPTGLNQPQHF. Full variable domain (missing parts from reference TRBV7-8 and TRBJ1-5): GAGVSQSPRYKVAKRGQDVALRCDPISGHVSLFWYQQALGQGPEFLTYFQNEAQLDKSGLPSDRFFAERPEGSVSTLKIQRTQQEDSAVYLCASSSPTGLNQPQHFGDGTRLSIL.

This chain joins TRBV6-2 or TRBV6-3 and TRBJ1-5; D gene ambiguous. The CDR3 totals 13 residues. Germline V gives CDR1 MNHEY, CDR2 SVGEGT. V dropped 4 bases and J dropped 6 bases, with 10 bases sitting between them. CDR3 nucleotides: TGTGCCAGCAGTTGGGTACACGGTCAGCCCCAGCATTTT. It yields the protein CASSWVHGQPQHF.

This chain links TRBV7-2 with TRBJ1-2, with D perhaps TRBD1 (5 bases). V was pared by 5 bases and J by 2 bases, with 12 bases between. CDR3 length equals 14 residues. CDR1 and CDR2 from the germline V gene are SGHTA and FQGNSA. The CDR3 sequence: CASSPETGNYGYTF. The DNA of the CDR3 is TGTGCCAGCAGCCCCGAAACAGGCAACTATGGCTACACCTTC.

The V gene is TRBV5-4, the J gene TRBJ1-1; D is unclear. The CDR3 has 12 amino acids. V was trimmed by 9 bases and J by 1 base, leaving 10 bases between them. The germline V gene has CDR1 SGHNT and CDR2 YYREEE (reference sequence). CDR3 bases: TGTGCCACCACCACCGGGAACACTGAAGCTTTCTTT. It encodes CATTTGNTEAFF.

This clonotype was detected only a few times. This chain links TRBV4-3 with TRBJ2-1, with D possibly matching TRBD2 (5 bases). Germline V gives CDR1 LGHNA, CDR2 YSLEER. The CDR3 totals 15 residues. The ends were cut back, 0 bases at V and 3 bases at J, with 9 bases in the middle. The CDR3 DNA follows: TGCGCCAGCAGCCAAGACGGGAACCGCTACAATGAGCAGTTCTTC. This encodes CASSQDGNRYNEQFF.

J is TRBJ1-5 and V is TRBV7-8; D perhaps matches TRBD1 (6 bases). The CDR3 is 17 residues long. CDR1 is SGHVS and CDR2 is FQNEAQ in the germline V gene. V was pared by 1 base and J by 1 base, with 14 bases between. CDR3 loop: CASSLENREWSNQPQHF. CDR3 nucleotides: TGTGCCAGCAGCTTAGAGAACAGGGAGTGGAGCAATCAGCCCCAGCATTTT.

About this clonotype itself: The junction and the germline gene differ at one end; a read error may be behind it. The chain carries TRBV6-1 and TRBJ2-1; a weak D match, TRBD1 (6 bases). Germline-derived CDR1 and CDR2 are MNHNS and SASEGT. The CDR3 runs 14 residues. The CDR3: CDSSEVWTASEQFF. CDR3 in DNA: TGTGACAGCAGTGAAGTTTGGACAGCGAGCGAGCAGTTCTTC.

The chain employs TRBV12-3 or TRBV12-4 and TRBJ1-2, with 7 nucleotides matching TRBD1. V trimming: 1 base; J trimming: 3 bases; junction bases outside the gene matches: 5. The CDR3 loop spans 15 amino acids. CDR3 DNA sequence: TGTGCCAGCAGTTTAGAGAGGACAGGCTACTATGGCTACACCTTC. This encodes CASSLERTGYYGYTF.

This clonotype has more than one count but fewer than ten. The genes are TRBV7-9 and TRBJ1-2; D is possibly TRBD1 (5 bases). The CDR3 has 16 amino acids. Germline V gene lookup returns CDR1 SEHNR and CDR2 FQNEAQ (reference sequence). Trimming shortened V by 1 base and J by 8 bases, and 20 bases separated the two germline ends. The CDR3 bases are TGTGCCAGCAGCTTAGTCCCCTGGGACCGAAATGGGGGCTACACCTTC. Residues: CASSLVPWDRNGGYTF.

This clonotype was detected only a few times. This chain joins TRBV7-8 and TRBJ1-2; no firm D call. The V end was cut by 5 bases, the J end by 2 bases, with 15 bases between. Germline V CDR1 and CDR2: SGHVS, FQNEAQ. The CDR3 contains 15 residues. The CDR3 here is CASSHGSRRNYGYTF. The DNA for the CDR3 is TGTGCCAGCAGCCACGGGTCCAGGAGGAACTATGGCTACACCTTC.

The chain's CDR3 is CASSLTVFGSANEQFF. The CDR3 nucleotides are TGTGCCAGCAGCTTAACCGTGTTCGGCAGCGCTAATGAGCAGTTCTTC. The chain couples TRBV7-3 to TRBJ2-1; unclear D gene. Trimming cost V 0 bases and J 7 bases, with 16 bases left between them. Germline V gene lookup returns CDR1 SGHTA and CDR2 FQGTGA. The length of the CDR3 is 16 residues.

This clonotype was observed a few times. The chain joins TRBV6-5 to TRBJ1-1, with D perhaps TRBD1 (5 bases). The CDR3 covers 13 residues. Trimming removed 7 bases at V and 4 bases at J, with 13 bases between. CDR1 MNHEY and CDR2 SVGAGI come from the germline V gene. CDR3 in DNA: TGTGCCAGCACCAACGGGGGGGGCACTGAAGCTTTCTTT. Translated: CASTNGGGTEAFF.

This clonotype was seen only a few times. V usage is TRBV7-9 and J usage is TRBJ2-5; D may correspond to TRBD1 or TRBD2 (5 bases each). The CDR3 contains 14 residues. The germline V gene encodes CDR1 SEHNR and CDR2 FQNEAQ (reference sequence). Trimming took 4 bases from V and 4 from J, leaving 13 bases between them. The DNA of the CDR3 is TGTGCCAGCAGCTCCGAGGTGGGACGAGAGACCCAGTACTTC. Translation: CASSSEVGRETQYF. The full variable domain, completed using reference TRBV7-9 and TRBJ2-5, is DTGVSQNPRHKITKRGQNVTFRCDPISEHNRLYWYRQTLGQGPEFLTYFQNEAQLEKSRLLSDRFSAERPKGSFSTLEIQRTEQGDSAMYLCASSSEVGRETQYFGPGTRLLVL.

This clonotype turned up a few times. The CDR3 coding sequence is TGTGCCAGCAGCCCGACAGGGGGCCTGGGTTCACCCCTCCACTTT. Translation gives CASSPTGGLGSPLHF. This chain uses TRBV12-3 or TRBV12-4 with TRBJ1-6, with TRBD1 matching over 10 bases. The V gene end was trimmed by 6 bases and the J gene end by 9 bases; junction bases not matched to a gene: 8. CDR3 length: 15 amino acids.

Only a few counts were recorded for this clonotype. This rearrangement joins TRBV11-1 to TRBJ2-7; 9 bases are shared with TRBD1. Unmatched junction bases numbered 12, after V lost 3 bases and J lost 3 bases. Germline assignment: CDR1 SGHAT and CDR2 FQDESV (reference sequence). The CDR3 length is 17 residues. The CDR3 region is CASSLDRGQPIYYEQYF. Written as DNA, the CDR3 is TGTGCCAGCAGCTTGGACAGGGGTCAACCTATCTACTACGAGCAGTACTTC.